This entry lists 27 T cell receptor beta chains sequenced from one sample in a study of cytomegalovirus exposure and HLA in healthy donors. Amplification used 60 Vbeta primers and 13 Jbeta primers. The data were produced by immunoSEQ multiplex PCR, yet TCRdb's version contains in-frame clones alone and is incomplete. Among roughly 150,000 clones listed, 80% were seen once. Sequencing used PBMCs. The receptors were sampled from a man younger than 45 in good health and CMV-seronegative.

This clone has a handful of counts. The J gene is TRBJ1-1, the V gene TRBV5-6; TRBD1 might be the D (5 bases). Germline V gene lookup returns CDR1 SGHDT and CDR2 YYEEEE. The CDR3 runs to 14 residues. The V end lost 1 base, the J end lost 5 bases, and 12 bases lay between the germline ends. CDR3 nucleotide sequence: TGTGCCAGCAGCTTGCGGGGGGGATGGACTGAAGCTTTCTTT. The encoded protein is CASSLRGGWTEAFF.

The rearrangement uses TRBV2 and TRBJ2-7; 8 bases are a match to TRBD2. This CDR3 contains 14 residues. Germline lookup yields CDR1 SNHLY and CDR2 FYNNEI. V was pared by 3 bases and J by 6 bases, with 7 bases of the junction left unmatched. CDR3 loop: CASSDGAGVGEQYF. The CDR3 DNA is TGTGCCAGCAGTGACGGAGCGGGAGTGGGCGAGCAGTACTTC.

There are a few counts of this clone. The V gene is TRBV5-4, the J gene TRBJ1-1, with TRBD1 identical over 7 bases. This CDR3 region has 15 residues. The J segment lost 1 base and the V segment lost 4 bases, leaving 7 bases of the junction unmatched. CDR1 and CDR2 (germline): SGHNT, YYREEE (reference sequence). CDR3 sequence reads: CASSLRDSQNTEAFF. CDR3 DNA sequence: TGTGCCAGCAGCCTCCGGGACAGCCAGAACACTGAAGCTTTCTTT.

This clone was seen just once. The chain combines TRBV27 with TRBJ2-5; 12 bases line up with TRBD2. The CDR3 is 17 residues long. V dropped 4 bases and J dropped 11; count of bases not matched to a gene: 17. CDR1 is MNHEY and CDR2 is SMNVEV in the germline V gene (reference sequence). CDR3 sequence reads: CASSWRTSGTKPPEQYF. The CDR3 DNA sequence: TGTGCCAGCAGTTGGCGGACTAGCGGGACCAAACCGCCGGAGCAGTACTTC.

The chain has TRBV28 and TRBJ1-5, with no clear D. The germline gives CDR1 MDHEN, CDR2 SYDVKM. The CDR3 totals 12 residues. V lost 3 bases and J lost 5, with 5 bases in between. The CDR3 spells CASSFSYQPQHF. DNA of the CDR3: TGTGCCAGCAGTTTCAGTTATCAGCCCCAGCATTTT.

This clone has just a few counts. CDR3 protein: CASSWEGVNTEAFF. CDR3 nucleotide sequence: TGTGCCAGCAGCTGGGAAGGGGTGAACACTGAAGCTTTCTTT. The chain employs TRBV5-6 and TRBJ1-1, with a tentative D call TRBD1 (5 bases). V shed 3 bases and J shed 0 bases, with 9 bases lying between them. Per the germline V gene, CDR1 is SGHDT and CDR2 is YYEEEE. CDR3 length: 14 amino acids. Full variable domain (remainder filled in from reference TRBV5-6 and TRBJ1-1): DAGVTQSPTHLIKTRGQQVTLRCSPKSGHDTVSWYQQALGQGPQFIFQYYEEEERQRGNFPDRFSGHQFPNYSSELNVNALLLGDSALYLCASSWEGVNTEAFFGQGTRLTVV.

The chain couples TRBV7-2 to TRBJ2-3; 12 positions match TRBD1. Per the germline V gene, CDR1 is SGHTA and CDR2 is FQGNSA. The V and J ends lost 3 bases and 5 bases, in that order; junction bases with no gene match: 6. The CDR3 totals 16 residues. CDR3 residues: CASSFPGQGALDTQYF. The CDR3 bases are TGTGCCAGCAGCTTTCCGGGACAGGGGGCCTTAGATACGCAGTATTTT.

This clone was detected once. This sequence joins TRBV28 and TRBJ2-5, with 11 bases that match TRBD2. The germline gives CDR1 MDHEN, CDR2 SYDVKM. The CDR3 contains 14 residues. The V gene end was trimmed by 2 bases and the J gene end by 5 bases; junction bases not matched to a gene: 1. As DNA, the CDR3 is TGTGCCAGCAGTTTAATAGCGGGAGGGGAGACCCAGTACTTC. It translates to CASSLIAGGETQYF.

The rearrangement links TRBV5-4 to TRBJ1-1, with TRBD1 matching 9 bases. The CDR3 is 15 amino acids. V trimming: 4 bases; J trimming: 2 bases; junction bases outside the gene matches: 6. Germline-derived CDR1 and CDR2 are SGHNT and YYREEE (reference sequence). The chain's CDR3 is CASSGLQGANTEAFF. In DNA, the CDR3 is TGTGCCAGCAGCGGACTACAGGGGGCCAACACTGAAGCTTTCTTT.

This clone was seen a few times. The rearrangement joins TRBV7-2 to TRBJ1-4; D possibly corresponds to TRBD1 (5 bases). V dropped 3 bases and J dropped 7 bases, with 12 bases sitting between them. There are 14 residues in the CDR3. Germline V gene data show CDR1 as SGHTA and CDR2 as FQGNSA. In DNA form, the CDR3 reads TGTGCCAGCAGCTTCAGTCAGGGTAGTGAAAAACTGTTTTTT. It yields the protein CASSFSQGSEKLFF.

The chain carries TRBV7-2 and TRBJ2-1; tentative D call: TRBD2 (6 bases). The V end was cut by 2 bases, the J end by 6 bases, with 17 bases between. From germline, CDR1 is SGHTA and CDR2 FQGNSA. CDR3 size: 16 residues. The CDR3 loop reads CASSLTLGRGLNEQFF. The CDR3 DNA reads TGTGCCAGCAGCTTAACTCTGGGGCGGGGTCTCAATGAGCAGTTCTTC.

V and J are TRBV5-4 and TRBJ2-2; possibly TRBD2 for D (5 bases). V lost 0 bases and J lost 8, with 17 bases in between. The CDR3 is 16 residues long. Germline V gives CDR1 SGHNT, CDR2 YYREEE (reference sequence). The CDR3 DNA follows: TGTGCCAGCAGCTTGGCCTTCCGGGAAGCCGTGGGGGAGCTGTTTTTT. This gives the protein CASSLAFREAVGELFF. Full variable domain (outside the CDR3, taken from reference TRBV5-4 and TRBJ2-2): ETGVTQSPTHLIKTRGQQVTLRCSSQSGHNTVSWYQQALGQGPQFIFQYYREEENGRGNFPPRFSGLQFPNYSSELNVNALELDDSALYLCASSLAFREAVGELFFGEGSRLTVL.

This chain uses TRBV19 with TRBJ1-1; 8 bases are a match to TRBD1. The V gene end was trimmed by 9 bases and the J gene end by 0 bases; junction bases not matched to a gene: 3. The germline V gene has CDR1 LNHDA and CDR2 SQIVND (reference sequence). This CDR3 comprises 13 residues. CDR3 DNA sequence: TGTGCCAGCAGGGGGCGGATGAACACTGAAGCTTTCTTT. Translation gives CASRGRMNTEAFF.

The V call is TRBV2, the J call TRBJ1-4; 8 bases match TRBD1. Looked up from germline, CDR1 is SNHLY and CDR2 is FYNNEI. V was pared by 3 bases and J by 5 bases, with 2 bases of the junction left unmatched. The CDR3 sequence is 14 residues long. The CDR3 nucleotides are TGTGCCAGCAGTGAGGACAGGGACAATGAAAAACTGTTTTTT. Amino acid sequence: CASSEDRDNEKLFF.

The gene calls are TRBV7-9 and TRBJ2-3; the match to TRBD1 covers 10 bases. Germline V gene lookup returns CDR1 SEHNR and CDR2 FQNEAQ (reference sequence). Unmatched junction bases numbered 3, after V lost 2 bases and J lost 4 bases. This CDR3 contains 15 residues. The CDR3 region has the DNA TGTGCCAGCAGCTTATCGGGACAGGGGTCAGATACGCAGTATTTT. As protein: CASSLSGQGSDTQYF.

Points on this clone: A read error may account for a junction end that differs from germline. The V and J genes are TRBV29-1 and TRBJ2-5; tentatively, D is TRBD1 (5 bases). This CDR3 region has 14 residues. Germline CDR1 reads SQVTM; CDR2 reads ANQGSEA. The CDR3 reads CSVEGQGIQGTQYF. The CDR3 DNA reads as TGCAGCGTTGAGGGGCAGGGCATCCAAGGGACCCAGTACTTC.

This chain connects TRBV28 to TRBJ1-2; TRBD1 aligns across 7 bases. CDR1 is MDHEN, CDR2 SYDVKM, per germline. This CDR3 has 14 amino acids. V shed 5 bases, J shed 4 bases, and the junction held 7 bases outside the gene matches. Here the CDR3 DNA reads TGTGCCAGCAGTCGGGGGACAGTGATCTATGGCTACACCTTC. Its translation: CASSRGTVIYGYTF.

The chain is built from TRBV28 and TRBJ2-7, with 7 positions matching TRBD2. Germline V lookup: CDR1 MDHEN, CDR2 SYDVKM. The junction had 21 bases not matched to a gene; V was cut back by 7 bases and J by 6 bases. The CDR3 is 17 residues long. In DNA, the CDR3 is TGTGCCAGCACCACCAACCTTTGGGAGGGCCATTTCGGCGAGCAGTACTTC. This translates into CASTTNLWEGHFGEQYF.

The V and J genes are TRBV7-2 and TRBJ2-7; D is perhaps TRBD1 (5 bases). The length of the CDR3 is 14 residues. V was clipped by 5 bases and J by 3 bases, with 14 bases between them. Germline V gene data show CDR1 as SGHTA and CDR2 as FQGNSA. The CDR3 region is CASSARTMGYEQYF. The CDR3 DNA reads TGTGCCAGCAGCGCAAGGACAATGGGCTACGAGCAGTACTTC.

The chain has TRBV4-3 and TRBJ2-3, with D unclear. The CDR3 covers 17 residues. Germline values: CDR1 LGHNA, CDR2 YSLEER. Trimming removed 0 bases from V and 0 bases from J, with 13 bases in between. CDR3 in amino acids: CASSQEAGPSSTDTQYF. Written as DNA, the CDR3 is TGCGCCAGCAGCCAAGAAGCAGGTCCGTCTAGCACAGATACGCAGTATTTT.

The CDR3 region is CASTKLAGGLNEQFF. In nucleotides, the CDR3 is TGTGCCAGCACCAAGCTAGCGGGAGGTTTGAATGAGCAGTTCTTC. This chain connects TRBV2 to TRBJ2-1, with 11 bases fitting TRBD2. The V gene end was trimmed by 7 bases and the J gene end by 7 bases; junction bases not matched to a gene: 9. The V gene's germline CDR1 is SNHLY and CDR2 FYNNEI. The CDR3 length is 15 residues.

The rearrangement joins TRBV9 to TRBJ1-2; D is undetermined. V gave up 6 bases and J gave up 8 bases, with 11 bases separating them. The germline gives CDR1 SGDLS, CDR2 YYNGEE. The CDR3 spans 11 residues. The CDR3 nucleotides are TGTGCCAGCACCTCGTACTTAGGCTACACCTTC. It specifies CASTSYLGYTF.

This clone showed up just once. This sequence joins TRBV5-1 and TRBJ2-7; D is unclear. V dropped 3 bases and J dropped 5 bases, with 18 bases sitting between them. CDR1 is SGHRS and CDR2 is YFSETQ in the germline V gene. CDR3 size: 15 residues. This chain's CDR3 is CASSSNPLVSDEQYF. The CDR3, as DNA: TGCGCCAGCAGCTCCAACCCTCTGGTCTCGGACGAGCAGTACTTC.

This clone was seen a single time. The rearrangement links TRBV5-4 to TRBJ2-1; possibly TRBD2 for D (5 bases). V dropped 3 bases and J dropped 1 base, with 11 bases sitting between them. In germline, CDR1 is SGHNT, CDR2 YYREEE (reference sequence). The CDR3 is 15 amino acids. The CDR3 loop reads CASSSRTGSYNEQFF. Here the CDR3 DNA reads TGTGCCAGCAGCTCCCGGACGGGGTCCTACAATGAGCAGTTCTTC.

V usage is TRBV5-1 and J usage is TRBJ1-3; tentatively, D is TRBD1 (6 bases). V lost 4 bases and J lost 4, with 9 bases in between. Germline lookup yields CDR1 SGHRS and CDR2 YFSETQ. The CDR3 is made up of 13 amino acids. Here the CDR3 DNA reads TGCGCCAGCAGCCCACAGGGAGGAAACACCATATATTTT. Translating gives CASSPQGGNTIYF. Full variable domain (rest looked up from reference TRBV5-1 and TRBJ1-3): KAGVTQTPRYLIKTRGQQVTLSCSPISGHRSVSWYQQTPGQGLQFLFEYFSETQRNKGNFPGRFSGRQFSNSRSEMNVSTLELGDSALYLCASSPQGGNTIYFGEGSWLTVV.

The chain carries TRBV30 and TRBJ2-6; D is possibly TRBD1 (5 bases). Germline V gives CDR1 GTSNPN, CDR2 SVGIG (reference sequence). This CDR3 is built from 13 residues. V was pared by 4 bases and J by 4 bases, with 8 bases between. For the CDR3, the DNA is TGTGCCTGGACGCCAGGGGGGGCCAACGTCCTGACTTTC. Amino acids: CAWTPGGANVLTF.

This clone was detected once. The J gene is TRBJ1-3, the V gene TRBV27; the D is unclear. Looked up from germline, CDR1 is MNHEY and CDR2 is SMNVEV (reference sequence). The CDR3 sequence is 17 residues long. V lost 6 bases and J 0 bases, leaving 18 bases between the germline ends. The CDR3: CASSLKSPGFSGNTIYF. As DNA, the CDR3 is TGTGCCAGCAGCCTCAAATCACCAGGTTTCTCTGGAAACACCATATATTTT.